A single sample gave rise to the 15 T cell receptor beta chains below, sequenced in a study of T-cell reconstitution after alpha-beta-depleted transplantation in children. Unique molecular identifiers were built into the TCRbeta library. TCRdb recomputed calls from the PCR reads with MiXCR, one row per CDR3 protein. Of around 490,000 distinct CDR3 sequences listed, over 10% are singletons. The sequencing used PBMCs, mostly from graft donor cells, collected 180 days after TCRalphabeta/CD19-depleted stem cell transplant. The receptors shown here come from a female patient between 2 and 15 years old who had a stem cell transplant for aplastic anemia, so the T cells may come from the graft donor.

V and J are TRBV7-6 and TRBJ1-5; D is unclear. V was pared by 5 bases and J by 2 bases, with 13 bases between. Germline V gives CDR1 SGHVS, CDR2 FNYEAQ. This CDR3 is 15 amino acids long. This chain's CDR3 is CASSPGLLGNQPQHF. For the CDR3, the DNA is TGTGCCAGCAGCCCAGGATTATTGGGCAATCAGCCCCAGCATTTT. The entire variable domain, with the rest obtained from reference TRBV7-6 and TRBJ1-5, is as follows: GAGVSQSPRYKVTKRGQDVALRCDPISGHVSLYWYRQALGQGPEFLTYFNYEAQQDKSGLPNDRFSAERPEGSISTLTIQRTEQRDSAMYRCASSPGLLGNQPQHFGDGTRLSIL.

The gene calls are TRBV7-9 and TRBJ2-3, with no clear D. The CDR3 has 16 residues. V gave up 5 bases and J gave up 2 bases, with 17 bases separating them. Germline V gene data show CDR1 as SEHNR and CDR2 as FQNEAQ (reference sequence). CDR3 protein: CASSPTHGYATDTQYF. The DNA of the CDR3 is TGTGCCAGCAGCCCCACTCACGGCTATGCCACAGATACGCAGTATTTT.

V and J are TRBV10-1 and TRBJ2-1; 7 bases are a match to TRBD1. The CDR3 totals 16 residues. After removal of 3 bases from V and 8 bases from J, the junction contained 13 bases not matched to a gene. Germline V CDR1 and CDR2: WNHNN, SYGVQD (reference sequence). CDR3 sequence reads: CASSESWDGTDDEQFF. The CDR3 DNA follows: TGCGCCAGCAGTGAAAGTTGGGACGGGACAGACGATGAGCAGTTCTTC.

The V gene is TRBV28, the J gene TRBJ2-7, with TRBD1 matching 7 bases. The V segment lost 5 bases and the J segment 0 bases; nucleotides outside the gene matches: 4. This CDR3 contains 14 residues. From germline, CDR1 is MDHEN and CDR2 SYDVKM. CDR3 nucleotides: TGTGCCAGCAGTCCCGGGACAGACTCCTACGAGCAGTACTTC. The encoded protein is CASSPGTDSYEQYF.

This clonotype has at least ten counts. The CDR3 DNA sequence: TGTGCCAGCAGCCAACAGGGACCCACCTACGAGCAGTACTTC. It translates to CASSQQGPTYEQYF. The genes are TRBV12-3 or TRBV12-4 and TRBJ2-7; D is possibly TRBD1 (6 bases). This CDR3 has 14 amino acids. V dropped 6 bases and J dropped 2 bases, with 14 bases sitting between them.

This clonotype was counted a few times. The chain employs TRBV10-3 and TRBJ1-1, with D tentatively TRBD1 (5 bases). CDR3 length equals 15 residues. Germline V CDR1 and CDR2: ENHRY, SYGVKD. V was shortened by 3 bases and J by 4 bases, with 15 bases between the two germline ends. DNA for the CDR3: TGTGCCATCAGTGAAACGGGGCAGGGAGGCACTGAAGCTTTCTTT. Protein product: CAISETGQGGTEAFF.

The chain employs TRBV11-3 and TRBJ2-1; TRBD2 matches 11 bases. This CDR3 has 16 residues. J lost 9 bases, V lost 5 bases, and 12 bases had no gene match. Per the germline V gene, CDR1 is SGHNT and CDR2 is YENEEA. CDR3 sequence: CASSRRVAGGRSEQFF. The CDR3 DNA sequence: TGTGCCAGCAGCCGGCGGGTAGCGGGAGGGCGAAGTGAGCAGTTCTTC.

V usage is TRBV7-9 and J usage is TRBJ2-5; TRBD2 matches at 12 bases. V was pared by 4 bases and J by 1 base, with 1 base of the junction left unmatched. The CDR3 is 15 amino acids. CDR1 is SEHNR and CDR2 is FQNEAQ in the germline V gene (reference sequence). The CDR3 DNA is TGTGCCAGCAGCTCTAGCGGGAGGGCCCAAGAGACCCAGTACTTC. Amino acid sequence: CASSSSGRAQETQYF. The whole variable domain, filled in from reference TRBV7-9 and TRBJ2-5, reads DTGVSQNPRHKITKRGQNVTFRCDPISEHNRLYWYRQTLGQGPEFLTYFQNEAQLEKSRLLSDRFSAERPKGSFSTLEIQRTEQGDSAMYLCASSSSGRAQETQYFGPGTRLLVL.

At least ten counts were recorded for this clonotype. J is TRBJ2-1 and V is TRBV5-1; 10 nucleotides line up with TRBD2. This CDR3 region has 14 residues. In germline, CDR1 is SGHRS, CDR2 YFSETQ. V lost 3 bases and J lost 3; bases outside the gene matches: 0. In DNA, the CDR3 is TGCGCCAGCAGCTCTAGCGGGGGCTACAATGAGCAGTTCTTC. Translated: CASSSSGGYNEQFF.

This clonotype showed up just a few times. The rearrangement joins TRBV11-2 to TRBJ2-3, with 7 bases that match TRBD2. CDR1 is SGHAT, CDR2 FQNNGV, per germline. V shed 5 bases and J 1 base; nucleotides not matched to a gene: 9. The CDR3 is 16 residues long. CDR3 bases: TGTGCCAGCAGCCATCGCGGACTAGGGGGCACAGATACGCAGTATTTT. Encoded protein: CASSHRGLGGTDTQYF.

This chain joins TRBV5-6 and TRBJ1-2; tentatively, D is TRBD1 (5 bases). This CDR3 has 16 residues. Trimming removed 0 bases at V and 2 bases at J, with 14 bases between. Per germline, CDR1 SGHDT and CDR2 YYEEEE. CDR3 residues: CASSLAGAGHNYGYTF. DNA of the CDR3: TGTGCCAGCAGCTTGGCCGGGGCAGGGCACAACTATGGCTACACCTTC. Full variable domain (rest looked up from reference TRBV5-6 and TRBJ1-2): DAGVTQSPTHLIKTRGQQVTLRCSPKSGHDTVSWYQQALGQGPQFIFQYYEEEERQRGNFPDRFSGHQFPNYSSELNVNALLLGDSALYLCASSLAGAGHNYGYTFGSGTRLTVV.

This clonotype was seen only a few times. The chain combines TRBV6-2 or TRBV6-3 with TRBJ1-4; D not certain. V was trimmed by 6 bases and J by 4 bases, leaving 9 bases between them. This CDR3 has 13 amino acids. Germline V gene lookup returns CDR1 MNHEY and CDR2 SVGEGT. In nucleotides, the CDR3 is TGTGCCAGCAGATCCGACCTTAATGAAAAACTGTTTTTT. Protein product: CASRSDLNEKLFF.

This clonotype has only a few counts. V usage is TRBV5-1 and J usage is TRBJ2-5; D perhaps matches TRBD2 (5 bases). Trimming left V 0 bases short and J 4 bases short, with 16 bases between. There are 16 residues in the CDR3. Germline V gives CDR1 SGHRS, CDR2 YFSETQ. CDR3 DNA sequence: TGCGCCAGCAGCTTGGGAGGGCGCCCGAGGGTAGAGACCCAGTACTTC. Its translation is CASSLGGRPRVETQYF. Drawing the rest from reference TRBV5-1 and TRBJ2-5, the complete variable domain is KAGVTQTPRYLIKTRGQQVTLSCSPISGHRSVSWYQQTPGQGLQFLFEYFSETQRNKGNFPGRFSGRQFSNSRSEMNVSTLELGDSALYLCASSLGGRPRVETQYFGPGTRLLVL.

For the CDR3, the DNA is TGTGCCAGCAGCTACGATCCGGGACCCTACAATGAGCAGTTCTTC. This encodes CASSYDPGPYNEQFF. The V gene is TRBV7-6, the J gene TRBJ2-1; perhaps D is TRBD1 or TRBD2 (5 bases each). The CDR3 sequence is 15 residues long. The V gene's germline CDR1 is SGHVS and CDR2 FNYEAQ. With 4 bases removed from V and 2 bases from J, the gap between germline ends came to 12 bases. The full variable domain, with the rest looked up from reference TRBV7-6 and TRBJ2-1, is GAGVSQSPRYKVTKRGQDVALRCDPISGHVSLYWYRQALGQGPEFLTYFNYEAQQDKSGLPNDRFSAERPEGSISTLTIQRTEQRDSAMYRCASSYDPGPYNEQFFGPGTRLTVL.

At least ten counts were recorded for this clonotype. The CDR3 is CASSLQADTDTQYF. The CDR3 bases are TGTGCCAGCAGTTTACAGGCAGACACAGATACGCAGTATTTT. This rearrangement joins TRBV27 to TRBJ2-3; unclear D gene. CDR3 length equals 14 residues. The V and J ends lost 2 bases and 2 bases respectively, with 8 bases between them. Germline CDR1 reads MNHEY; CDR2 reads SMNVEV (reference sequence).